Listed below are T cell receptor beta chains from one sample, sequenced in a study of molecular identifiers for immune sequencing clone quantification. TCRdb re-called the PCR reads through MiXCR, storing one row per CDR3 protein. The sample carries fewer than 45,000 distinct CDR3 sequences, approximately 19% recorded once. Sequencing was done on a sample of naive CD8+ T cells from blood, with Jurkat cell RNA spiked in. These receptors originate from a human donor in good health. Some libraries in this study had Jurkat cell RNA spiked in. CDR3s include the opening cysteine and the closing phenylalanine or tryptophan. Each record gives: V gene, D gene, J gene, clone size, CDR3 DNA, CDR3 protein. The D gene is left open where the match is weak. For some rows the clone size is stated as once, few or many, or as a class when expanded; others skip it.

>TRBV4-1|TRBD1|TRBJ2-7|many
TGCGCCAGCAGCCAGGAACCGGGACAGGGGGCGGGGGAGCAGTACTTC
CASSQEPGQGAGEQYF
>TRBV11-2|-|TRBJ2-1|-
TGTGCCAGCAGCTCCACCGGGACTTCCTACAATGAGCAGTTCTTC
CASSSTGTSYNEQFF
>TRBV6-5|-|TRBJ1-4|many
TGTGCCAGCAGTCAAGGGTTAAAGGAAAAACTGTTTTTT
CASSQGLKEKLFF
>TRBV4-1|TRBD1|TRBJ2-7|medium-sized
TGTGCCAGCAGCCCGGGACAGTCCTACGAGCAGTACTTC
CASSPGQSYEQYF
>TRBV28|TRBD2|TRBJ2-7|many
TGTGCCAGCAGTGTACTAGCGGGAGGGTACGAGCAGTACTTC
CASSVLAGGYEQYF
>TRBV6-4|-|TRBJ2-2|many
TGTGCCAGCACCCAACCCCTGACCGACCTCGAACCCGGGGAGCTGTTTTTT
CASTQPLTDLEPGELFF
>TRBV12-3/TRBV12-4|-|TRBJ1-3|many
TGTGCCAGCAGTCCGGGGCCGGGGCCTGGAAACACCATATATTTT
CASSPGPGPGNTIYF
>TRBV4-2|TRBD1|TRBJ2-7|many
TGTGCCAGCAGCCAAGTAACAGGGGGCGATTCCTACGAGCAGTACTTC
CASSQVTGGDSYEQYF
>TRBV20-1|-|TRBJ1-5|-
TGCAGTGCTAGCCCTCTGGACAGTAGCAATCAGCCCAAGCATTTT
CSASPLDSSNQPKHF
>TRBV14|-|TRBJ2-3|many
TGTGCCAGCAGCCAGGTCGGGGCCAGCGGCACAGATACGCAGTATTTT
CASSQVGASGTDTQYF
>TRBV7-6|TRBD2|TRBJ2-3|many
TGTGCCAGCAGCTTAGTTGGGACTAAGCTTGATACGCAGTATTTT
CASSLVGTKLDTQYF
>TRBV11-2|TRBD2|TRBJ2-7|-
TGTGCCAGCAGCTTAACCCTAGCGGGTGGCCTGGGCGAGCGGTACTTC
CASSLTLAGGLGERYF
>TRBV28|-|TRBJ2-1|medium-sized
TGTGCCAGCAGTCCACTAGCAGGGGGCAATGAGCAGTTCTTC
CASSPLAGGNEQFF
>TRBV5-6|TRBD2|TRBJ2-3|many
TGTGCCAGCAGCTTTTCAGTGGGGGGGTCGGATACGCAGTATTTT
CASSFSVGGSDTQYF
>TRBV6-5|TRBD2|TRBJ2-7|many
TGTGCCAGCAGTTACTCGACTAGCGGTTCCTACGAGCAGTACTTC
CASSYSTSGSYEQYF
>TRBV2|-|TRBJ2-1|many
TGTGCCAGCAGCGACACTGCCTACAATGAGCAGTTCTTC
CASSDTAYNEQFF